This T cell receptor (beta chain) stems from a study of T cell repertoires in cytomegalovirus infection. Across the study: Use of recently identified HLA-C-restricted and well-studied HLA-B-restricted CMV epitopes was part of the study.

TCRdb re-derived calls from the reads in MiXCR, one entry per CDR3 protein. The sample lists approximately 730,000 distinct CDR3 sequences; around a third were seen once. This clonotype was picked up a small number of times. Its antigen is still unknown. Sequencing was performed on cultured PBMCs, taken from culture after CMV antigen stimulation. This sequence originates from a human donor in good health (CMV status not recorded). Some clones in this sample may be carry-over from other donors' samples.

CDR3 nucleotides: TGTGCCAGCAGAACTCTAGCGGGGGGAGGGGATGAGCAGTTCTTC. It codes for CASRTLAGGGDEQFF. The chain carries TRBV28 and TRBJ2-1, with 11 bases fitting TRBD2. CDR3 size: 15 residues. The ends lost 6 bases at V and 8 bases at J; junction bases unmatched: 9. CDR1 and CDR2 (germline): MDHEN, SYDVKM.